This TCR beta chain was recovered during a study of shared clonotypes between healthy human individuals. The V gene's germline CDR1 is KGHSH and CDR2 LQKENI. The CDR3 has 14 residues. V lost 3 bases, J lost 3 bases, and 11 bases lay in between. As originally analysed: From ImmunoSEQ came sequences covering only the junction and carrying no quality scores, so filtering differed. Only in-frame clones appear in the TCRdb table, and some are missing; sequencing was by immunoSEQ multiplex PCR. V, J and clone size are taken as reported in that table, and D and trimming were inferred from the DNA itself. This table has around 2.5 million clones, 90% to 95% appearing once. Adult Caucasians living in Nashville, Tennessee made up all of the donors.

Sequenced material: naive CD4+ T cells from PBMCs. Subset denoted: CD45RA+ positively selected. The clonotype originates from a young man in good health. Some clones in this sample may be carry-over from other donors' samples. The chain recombines TRBV18 with TRBJ1-1; a possible D gene is TRBD1 (5 bases). CDR3 DNA: TGTGCCAGCTCACCTTTCACGGGACACACTGAAGCTTTCTTT. It specifies CASSPFTGHTEAFF.